The 20 T cell receptor beta chains presented below share a single source sample, sequenced in a study of cytomegalovirus exposure and HLA in healthy donors. PCR involved 60 Vbeta and 13 Jbeta primers. Repertoires were generated with immunoSEQ multiplex PCR, while TCRdb's copy carries only in-frame clones and drops some. The sample holds more than 85,000 clones; 80% to 90% are singletons and the top ten take more than 0.95%. Material: PBMCs. Receptor source: a woman aged 18-30 years in good health and CMV-seronegative.

The chain uses TRBV18 and TRBJ1-6, with 7 bases that match TRBD1. The CDR3 is 17 residues long. The germline gives CDR1 KGHSH, CDR2 LQKENI. V lost 5 bases, J lost 4 bases, and 11 bases stayed unmatched. This CDR3 is CASSSRGQLRYNSPLHF. CDR3 sequence (DNA): TGTGCCAGCTCATCTCGGGGACAGCTCCGGTATAATTCACCCCTCCACTTT.

The gene calls are TRBV6-5 and TRBJ1-4, with D uncertain. Germline values: CDR1 MNHEY, CDR2 SVGAGI. Trimming cost V 7 bases and J 8 bases, with 11 bases left between them. This CDR3 has 12 amino acids. The CDR3 spells CASTNTGEKLFF. In DNA, the CDR3 is TGTGCCAGCACCAACACCGGGGAAAAACTGTTTTTT.

V usage is TRBV10-3 and J usage is TRBJ2-1, with TRBD2 matching over 8 bases. The CDR3 is 12 residues long. Looked up from germline, CDR1 is ENHRY and CDR2 is SYGVKD. Trimming removed 6 bases from V and 10 bases from J; junction bases left unmatched: 5. CDR3 bases: TGTGCCATCAGCCCCGGGACTAGAGAGCAGTTCTTC. It codes for CAISPGTREQFF.

J is TRBJ1-6 and V is TRBV6-4; possible D gene TRBD1, 6 bases. Germline loops: CDR1 MRHNA, CDR2 SNTAGT. V shed 5 bases and J shed 10 bases, with 12 bases lying between them. CDR3 length equals 13 residues. The CDR3 DNA follows: TGTGCCAGCAGTCGGACAGAAGAGTCACCCCTCCACTTT. This codes for CASSRTEESPLHF.

For the CDR3, the DNA is TGTGCCAGCAGCTTAGACGGGGGGGGGTTATCCTACGAGCAGTACTTC. Translating gives CASSLDGGGLSYEQYF. The chain recombines TRBV7-2 with TRBJ2-7; TRBD2 agrees at 8 bases. Germline lookup yields CDR1 SGHTA and CDR2 FQGNSA. V lost 1 base to trimming and J lost 1 base; unmatched junction nucleotides: 6. This CDR3 spans 16 amino acids.

V is TRBV1 and J is TRBJ1-4; the table's TRBD1 call for D was not verified on the DNA. TRBV1 is labeled a pseudogene. The CDR3 spans 17 residues. For the CDR3, the DNA is TGCACCAGCAGCCAAGATAACAGGGGGCATGCTAATGAAAAACTGTTTTTT. This gives the protein CTSSQDNRGHANEKLFF.

This clone was found once. A read error is likely, as this CDR3 ends without the conserved phenylalanine or tryptophan. The chain combines TRBV19 with TRBJ2-7; 9 nucleotides align to TRBD1. With 5 bases clipped from V and 5 bases from J, the junction kept 10 bases outside the gene matches. There are 15 residues in the CDR3. Germline values: CDR1 LNHDA, CDR2 SQIVND (reference sequence). The CDR3 sequence: CASSRGTGLIDEQYL. The DNA of the CDR3 is TGTGCCAGTAGTCGGGGGACAGGGTTAATCGACGAGCAGTACCTC.

The chain links TRBV11-2 to TRBJ2-7; a weak D match, TRBD2 (6 bases). Germline CDR1 and CDR2: SGHAT and FQNNGV. The CDR3 has 13 amino acids. V lost 5 bases to trimming and J lost 9 bases, with 17 bases between them. The CDR3 coding sequence is TGTGCCAGCAGCCTTGAGGAGGGTTTCGGGCAGTACTTC. Amino acids: CASSLEEGFGQYF.

The rearrangement uses TRBV5-1 and TRBJ2-3; 7 bases fit TRBD2. This CDR3 is built from 15 residues. Per the germline V gene, CDR1 is SGHRS and CDR2 is YFSETQ. With V trimmed by 0 bases and J by 6 bases, 7 bases remained unmatched. The CDR3 DNA follows: TGCGCCAGCAGCTTGGGAAATCCCGGGGGGGATACGCAGTATTTT. Protein product: CASSLGNPGGDTQYF.

CDR3 DNA: TGTGCCAGCAGCTCTAAAGGGGCGGGACTAGCGAACACCGGGGAGCTGTTTTTT. It translates to CASSSKGAGLANTGELFF. The gene calls are TRBV5-4 and TRBJ2-2; 8 bases map to TRBD2. The CDR3 totals 18 residues. Losses at the gene ends were 3 bases for V and 0 bases for J; bases not matched to a gene: 10. Per germline, CDR1 SGHNT and CDR2 YYREEE (reference sequence).

This chain joins TRBV7-8 and TRBJ1-5, with TRBD1 identical over 9 bases. The CDR3 runs to 16 residues. Germline trimming cut 4 bases from V and 3 bases from J; bases unmatched to any gene: 7. Germline V gene sequence: CDR1 SGHVS, CDR2 FQNEAQ. The DNA for the CDR3 is TGTGCCAGCAGCTACGGGGGACAGGGACTCAATCAGCCCCAGCATTTT. This translates into CASSYGGQGLNQPQHF.

This clone was seen only once. The gene calls are TRBV6-5 and TRBJ2-2; TRBD2 aligns across 7 bases. Trimming at V came to 7 bases and at J to 6 bases, leaving 2 bases not matched to a gene. Germline V gene sequence: CDR1 MNHEY, CDR2 SVGAGI. The CDR3 has 12 amino acids. The CDR3 loop reads CASTRGAGELFF. The DNA of the CDR3 is TGTGCCAGCACCCGGGGGGCCGGGGAGCTGTTTTTT.

A note on this clone: One end of the junction is discordant with germline, which a read error may explain. The chain links TRBV7-9 to TRBJ2-3, with a possible D match to TRBD1 (5 bases). The CDR3 sequence is 14 residues long. Germline V gene data show CDR1 as SEHNR and CDR2 as FQNEAQ (reference sequence). The CDR3: CSSSSIETVDTQYF. In DNA form, the CDR3 reads TGTTCCAGCAGCTCGATAGAGACAGTAGATACGCAGTATTTT. Combining the CDR3 with reference TRBV7-9 and TRBJ2-3 gives the whole variable domain DTGVSQNPRHKITKRGQNVTFRCDPISEHNRLYWYRQTLGQGPEFLTYFQNEAQLEKSRLLSDRFSAERPKGSFSTLEIQRTEQGDSAMYLCSSSSIETVDTQYFGPGTRLTVL.

The chain has TRBV19 and TRBJ1-2, with TRBD1 matching 8 bases. The CDR3 contains 14 residues. The V gene's germline CDR1 is LNHDA and CDR2 SQIVND (reference sequence). The junction had 10 bases not matched to a gene; V was cut back by 7 bases and J by 6 bases. The CDR3 sequence: CASTRTGRVDGYTF. CDR3 nucleotide sequence: TGTGCCAGTACCCGGACAGGGAGGGTTGATGGCTACACCTTC. The full variable domain, rest sourced from reference TRBV19 and TRBJ1-2, is DGGITQSPKYLFRKEGQNVTLSCEQNLNHDAMYWYRQDPGQGLRLIYYSQIVNDFQKGDIAEGYSVSREKKESFPLTVTSAQKNPTAFYLCASTRTGRVDGYTFGSGTRLTVV.

V is TRBV4-3 and J is TRBJ2-7; 7 bases match TRBD1. Germline V gene data show CDR1 as LGHNA and CDR2 as YSLEER. This CDR3 is 14 amino acids long. Trimming removed 3 bases from V and 0 bases from J; junction bases left unmatched: 2. The CDR3 region has the DNA TGCGCCAGCAGCCACCGGGACAGCTCCTACGAGCAGTACTTC. It yields the protein CASSHRDSSYEQYF.

The rearrangement joins TRBV11-1 to TRBJ2-5; 8 bases are shared with TRBD2. The junction had 7 bases not matched to a gene; V was cut back by 5 bases and J by 2 bases. The CDR3 totals 15 residues. CDR1 and CDR2 (germline): SGHAT, FQDESV (reference sequence). This CDR3 reads CASSVRLAPQETQYF. The CDR3 DNA reads as TGTGCCAGCAGCGTAAGACTAGCGCCTCAAGAGACCCAGTACTTC.

The chain couples TRBV2 to TRBJ2-7; 7 bases match TRBD2. V lost 6 bases, J lost 0 bases, and 8 bases stayed unmatched. This CDR3 comprises 15 residues. Per germline, CDR1 SNHLY and CDR2 FYNNEI. CDR3 loop: CASRKEAGLSYEQYF. In DNA, the CDR3 is TGTGCCAGCAGGAAAGAAGCGGGGCTCTCCTACGAGCAGTACTTC.

The chain employs TRBV18 and TRBJ2-5, with a tentative D call TRBD2 (6 bases). The germline gives CDR1 KGHSH, CDR2 LQKENI. The CDR3 length is 13 residues. V gave up 7 bases and J gave up 4 bases, with 13 bases separating them. CDR3 sequence reads: CASCSSGVETQYF. The CDR3 nucleotides read TGTGCCAGCTGCTCGTCGGGGGTAGAGACCCAGTACTTC.

The V and J genes are TRBV9 and TRBJ2-5, with unresolved D. The V end lost 1 base, the J end lost 0 bases, and 4 bases lay between the germline ends. The germline gives CDR1 SGDLS, CDR2 YYNGEE. The CDR3 contains 13 residues. The CDR3 loop is CASSVTDQETQYF. In DNA form, the CDR3 reads TGTGCCAGCAGCGTAACTGACCAAGAGACCCAGTACTTC.

The chain carries TRBV7-2 and TRBJ1-5; D unresolved. Germline V gives CDR1 SGHTA, CDR2 FQGNSA. The CDR3 runs to 16 residues. Trimming cost V 5 bases and J 1 base, with 15 bases left between them. In nucleotides, the CDR3 is TGTGCCAGCAGCCGAGGTGGCCTGAGGAGCAATCAGCCCCAGCATTTT. This gives the protein CASSRGGLRSNQPQHF. The full variable domain, completed using reference TRBV7-2 and TRBJ1-5, is GAGVSQSPSNKVTEKGKDVELRCDPISGHTALYWYRQSLGQGLEFLIYFQGNSAPDKSGLPSDRFSAERTGGSVSTLTIQRTQQEDSAVYLCASSRGGLRSNQPQHFGDGTRLSIL.